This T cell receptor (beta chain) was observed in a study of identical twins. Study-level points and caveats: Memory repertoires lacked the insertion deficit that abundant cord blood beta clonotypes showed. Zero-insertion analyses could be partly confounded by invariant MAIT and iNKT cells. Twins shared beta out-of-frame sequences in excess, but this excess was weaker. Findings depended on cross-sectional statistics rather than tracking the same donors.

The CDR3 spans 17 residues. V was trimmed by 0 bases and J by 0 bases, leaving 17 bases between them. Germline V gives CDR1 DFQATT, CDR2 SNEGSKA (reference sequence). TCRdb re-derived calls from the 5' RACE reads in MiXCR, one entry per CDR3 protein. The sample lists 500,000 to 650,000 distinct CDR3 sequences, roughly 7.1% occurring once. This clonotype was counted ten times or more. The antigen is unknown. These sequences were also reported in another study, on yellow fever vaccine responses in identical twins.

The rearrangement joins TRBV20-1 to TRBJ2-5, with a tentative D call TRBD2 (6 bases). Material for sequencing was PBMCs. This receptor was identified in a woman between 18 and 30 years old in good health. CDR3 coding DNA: TGCAGTGCTAGAGACCCTCTTGGTAGCGGATACCAAGAGACCCAGTACTTC. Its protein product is CSARDPLGSGYQETQYF.